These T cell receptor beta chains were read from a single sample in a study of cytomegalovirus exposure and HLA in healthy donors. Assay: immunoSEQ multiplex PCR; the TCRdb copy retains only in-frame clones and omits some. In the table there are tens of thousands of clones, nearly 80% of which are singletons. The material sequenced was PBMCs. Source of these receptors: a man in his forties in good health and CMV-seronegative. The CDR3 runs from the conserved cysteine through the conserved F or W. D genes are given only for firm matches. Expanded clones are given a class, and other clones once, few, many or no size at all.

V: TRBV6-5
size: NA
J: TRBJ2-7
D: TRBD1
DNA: TGTGCCAGCAGTTACCGGGACAGGGGGTCCTACGAGCAGTACTTC
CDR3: CASSYRDRGSYEQYF

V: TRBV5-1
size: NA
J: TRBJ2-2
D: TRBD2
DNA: TGCGCCAGCATCGCGGGAGTCAGCGGGGAGCTGTTTTTT
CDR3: CASIAGVSGELFF

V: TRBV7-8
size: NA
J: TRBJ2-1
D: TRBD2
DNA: TGTGCCAGCAGCTTAGAGCGACTAGCGTACAATGAGCAGTTCTTC
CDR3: CASSLERLAYNEQFF

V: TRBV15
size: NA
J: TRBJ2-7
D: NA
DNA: TGTGCCACCAGCAGAGACGAGGACGAGCAGTACTTC
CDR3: CATSRDEDEQYF

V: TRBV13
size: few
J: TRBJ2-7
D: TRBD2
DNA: TGTGCCAGCAGCACTAGCGGTAACGAGCAGTACTTC
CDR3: CASSTSGNEQYF

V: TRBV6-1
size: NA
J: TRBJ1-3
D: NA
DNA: TGTGCCAGCAGTGAAGCGCTACGGTTTATATCTGGAAACACCATATATTTT
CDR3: CASSEALRFISGNTIYF

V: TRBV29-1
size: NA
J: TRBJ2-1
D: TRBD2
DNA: TGCAGCGTCCGGACTAGCGGCTTCTACAATGAGCAGTTCTTC
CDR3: CSVRTSGFYNEQFF

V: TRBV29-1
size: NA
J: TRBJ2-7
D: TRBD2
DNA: TGCAGCGTGGAAACTAGCGGCTCCTACGAGCAGTACTTC
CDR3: CSVETSGSYEQYF

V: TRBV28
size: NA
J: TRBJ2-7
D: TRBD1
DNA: TGTGCCAGCAGTACCCGGACAGGGTCCTACGAGCAGTACTTC
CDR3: CASSTRTGSYEQYF

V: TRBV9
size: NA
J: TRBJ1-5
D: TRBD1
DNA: TGTGCCAGCAGCGCCGGGACAGGGCTTAGCAATCAGCCCCAGCATTTT
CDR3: CASSAGTGLSNQPQHF

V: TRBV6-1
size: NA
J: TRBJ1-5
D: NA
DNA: TGTGCCAGCCAGGAGGAGGGCAATCAGCCCCAGCATTTT
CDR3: CASQEEGNQPQHF

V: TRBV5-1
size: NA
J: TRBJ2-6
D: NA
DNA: TGCGCCAGCGCTCAGGGGACTGGGGCCAACGTCCTGACTTTC
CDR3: CASAQGTGANVLTF

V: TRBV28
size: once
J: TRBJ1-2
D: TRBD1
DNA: TGTGCCAGCAGGTCCGGGACAGGGGGCCTTGGTGGCTACACCTTC
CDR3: CASRSGTGGLGGYTF

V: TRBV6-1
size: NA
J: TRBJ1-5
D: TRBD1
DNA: TGTGCCAGCAGAGCGGACAGGGGGCGTCAGCCCCAGCATTTT
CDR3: CASRADRGRQPQHF

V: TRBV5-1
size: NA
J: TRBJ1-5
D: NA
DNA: TGCGCCAGCAGCTCCGGGGAGGGAACTCAGCCCCAGCATTTT
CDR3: CASSSGEGTQPQHF

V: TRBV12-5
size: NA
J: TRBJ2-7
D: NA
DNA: TGTGCTAGTGGTGGAGAGACAGCTGAATACGAGCAGTACTTC
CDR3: CASGGETAEYEQYF

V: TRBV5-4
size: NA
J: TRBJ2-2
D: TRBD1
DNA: TGTGCCAGCAGCTGGGGGGACAGGGCGGGCGCCGGGGAGCTGTTTTTT
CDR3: CASSWGDRAGAGELFF

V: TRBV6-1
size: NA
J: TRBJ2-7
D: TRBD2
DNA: TGTGCCAGCAGTGAAGGAGCGGGAGACCCCTACGAGCAGTACTTC
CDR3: CASSEGAGDPYEQYF

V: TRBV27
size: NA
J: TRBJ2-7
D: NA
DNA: TGTGCCAGCAGTCCCCTAGACAGCCGGTACGAGCAGTACTTC
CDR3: CASSPLDSRYEQYF

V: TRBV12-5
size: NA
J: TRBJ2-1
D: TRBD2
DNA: TGTGCTAGTGGTTCGGGACTAGCGGGAGTAGGTGAGCAGTTCTTC
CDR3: CASGSGLAGVGEQFF

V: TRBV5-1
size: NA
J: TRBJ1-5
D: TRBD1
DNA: TGCGCCAGCAGCTTGGAAGGGGGCGATCAGCCCCAGCATTTT
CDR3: CASSLEGGDQPQHF

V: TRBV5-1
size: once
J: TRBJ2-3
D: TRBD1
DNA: TGCGCCAGCACGGGACAGTTACACACAGATACGCAGTATTTT
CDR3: CASTGQLHTDTQYF

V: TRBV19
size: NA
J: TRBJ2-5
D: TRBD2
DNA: TGTGCCAGTAGTGGGACTAGCGGGAAGGCCGGGGAGACCCAGTACTTC
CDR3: CASSGTSGKAGETQYF

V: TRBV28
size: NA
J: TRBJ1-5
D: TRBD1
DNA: TGTGCCAGCAGTTTAATTGAGAACAGGGGATATCAGCCCCAGCATTTT
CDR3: CASSLIENRGYQPQHF

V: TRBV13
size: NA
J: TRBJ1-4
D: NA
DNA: TGTGCCAGCAGCTTACGTAGGGGCGAAAATGAAAAACTGTTTTTT
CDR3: CASSLRRGENEKLFF

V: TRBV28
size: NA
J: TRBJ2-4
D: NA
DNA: TGTGCCAGCACTCTAGGAGGTGACAAAAACATTCAGTACTTC
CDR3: CASTLGGDKNIQYF

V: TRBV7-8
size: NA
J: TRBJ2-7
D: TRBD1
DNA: TGTGCCAGCAGCAAGGGACAGGTCTACGAGCAGTACTTC
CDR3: CASSKGQVYEQYF

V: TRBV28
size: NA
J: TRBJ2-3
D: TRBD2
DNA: TGTGCCTCCATTGGGGGAGGGTCCCGGGTTACAGATACGCAGTATTTT
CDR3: CASIGGGSRVTDTQYF

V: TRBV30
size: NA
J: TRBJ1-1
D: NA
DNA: TGTGCCTGGAACCGAAGGGGGAATACTGAAGCTTTCTTT
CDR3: CAWNRRGNTEAFF

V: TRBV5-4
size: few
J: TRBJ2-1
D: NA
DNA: TGTGCCAGCAGCTCGGACTCGTCCTACAATGAGCAGTTCTTC
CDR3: CASSSDSSYNEQFF

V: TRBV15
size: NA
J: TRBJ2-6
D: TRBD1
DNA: TGTGCCACCAGCAGAGATGGACAGGGAATGCCTGGGGCCAACGTCCTGACTTTC
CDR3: CATSRDGQGMPGANVLTF